This TCR beta chain was sequenced for a study of PD-1 blockade in classical Hodgkin lymphoma. General study points: Reported findings placed baseline TCR diversity lower in newly diagnosed patients (compared with healthy donors). Compared with baseline, CD4+ but not CD8+ TCR diversity had risen significantly by C4D1.

Comment on this clone: The target antigen is unknown.

The protocol was immunoSEQ multiplex PCR, while the TCRdb copy is restricted to in-frame clones and leaves out a portion. The sample holds more than 25,000 clones; 85% are singletons and the top ten take 2.4%. Brentuximab vedotin exposure varied among the patients, all of whom had relapsed after autologous stem cell transplantation. With magnetic negative selection, CD4+ T cells were purified from PBMCs that had been thawed. Material: CD4+ T cells from blood, obtained at baseline. The TCR originated in a human donor with classical Hodgkin lymphoma.

The CDR3 spells CSVAGSGGGYGYTF. In nucleotides, the CDR3 is TGCAGCGTTGCGGGGAGCGGTGGAGGCTATGGCTACACCTTC. This chain links TRBV29-1 with TRBJ1-2; D unclear. CDR1 is SQVTM, CDR2 ANQGSEA, per germline. CDR3 size: 14 residues. Between the trimmed V and J ends, which lost 4 bases and 4 bases, there was a span of 16 bases.